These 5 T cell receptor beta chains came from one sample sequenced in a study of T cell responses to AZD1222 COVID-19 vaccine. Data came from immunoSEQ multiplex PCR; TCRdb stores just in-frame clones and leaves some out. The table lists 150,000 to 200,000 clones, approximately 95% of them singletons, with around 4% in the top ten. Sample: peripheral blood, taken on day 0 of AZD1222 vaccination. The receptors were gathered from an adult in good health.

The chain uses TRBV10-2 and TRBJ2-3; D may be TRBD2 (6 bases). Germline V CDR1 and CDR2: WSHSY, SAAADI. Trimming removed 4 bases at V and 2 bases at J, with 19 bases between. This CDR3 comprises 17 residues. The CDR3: CASSGNGARGVTDTQYF. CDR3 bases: TGCGCCAGCAGTGGTAACGGGGCGCGGGGAGTCACAGATACGCAGTATTTT.

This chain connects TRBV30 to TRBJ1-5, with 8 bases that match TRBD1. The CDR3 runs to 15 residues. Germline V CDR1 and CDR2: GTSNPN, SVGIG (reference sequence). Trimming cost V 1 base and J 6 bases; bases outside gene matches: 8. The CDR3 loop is CAWSGGSGGVQPQHF. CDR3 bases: TGTGCCTGGAGTGGGGGGTCAGGGGGCGTTCAGCCCCAGCATTTT. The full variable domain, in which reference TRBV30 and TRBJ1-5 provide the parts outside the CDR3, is SQTIHQWPATLVQPVGSPLSLECTVEGTSNPNLYWYRQAAGRGLQLLFYSVGIGQISSEVPQNLSASRPQDRQFILSSKKLLLSDSGFYLCAWSGGSGGVQPQHFGDGTRLSIL.

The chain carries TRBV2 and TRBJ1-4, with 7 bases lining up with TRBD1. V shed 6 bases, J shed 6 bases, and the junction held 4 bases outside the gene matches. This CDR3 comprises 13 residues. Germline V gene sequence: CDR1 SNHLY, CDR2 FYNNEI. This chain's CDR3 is CASRGQDDEKLFF. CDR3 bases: TGTGCCAGCAGAGGACAGGATGATGAAAAACTGTTTTTT.

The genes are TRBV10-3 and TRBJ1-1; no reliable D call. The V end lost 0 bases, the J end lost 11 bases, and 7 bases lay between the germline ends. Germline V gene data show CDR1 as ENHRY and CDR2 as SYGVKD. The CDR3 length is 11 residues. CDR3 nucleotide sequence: TGTGCCATCAGTGAGTCGACTGTCGCTTTCTTT. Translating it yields CAISESTVAFF.

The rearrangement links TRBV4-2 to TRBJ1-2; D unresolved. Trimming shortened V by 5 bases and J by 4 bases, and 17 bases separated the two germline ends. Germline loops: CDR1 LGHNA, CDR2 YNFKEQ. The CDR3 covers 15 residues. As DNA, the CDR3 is TGTGCCAGCAGCGGGCAAAAGGGAGCGAGCTATGGCTACACCTTC. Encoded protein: CASSGQKGASYGYTF.